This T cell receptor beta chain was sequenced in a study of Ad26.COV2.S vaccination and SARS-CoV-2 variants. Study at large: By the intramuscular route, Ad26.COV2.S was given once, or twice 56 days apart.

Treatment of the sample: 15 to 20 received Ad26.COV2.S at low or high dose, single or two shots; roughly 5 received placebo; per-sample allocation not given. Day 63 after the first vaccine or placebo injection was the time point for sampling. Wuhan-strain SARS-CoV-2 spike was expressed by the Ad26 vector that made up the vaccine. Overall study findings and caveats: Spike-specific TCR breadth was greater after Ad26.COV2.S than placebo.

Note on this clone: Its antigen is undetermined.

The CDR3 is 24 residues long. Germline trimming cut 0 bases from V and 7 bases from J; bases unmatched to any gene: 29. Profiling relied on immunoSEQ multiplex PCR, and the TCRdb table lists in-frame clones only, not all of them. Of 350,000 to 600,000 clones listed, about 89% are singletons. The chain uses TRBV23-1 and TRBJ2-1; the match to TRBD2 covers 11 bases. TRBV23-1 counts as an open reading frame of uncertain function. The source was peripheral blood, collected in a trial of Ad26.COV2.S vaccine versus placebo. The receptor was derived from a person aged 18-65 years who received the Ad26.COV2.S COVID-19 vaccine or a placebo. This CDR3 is CASSQSPGQGFLAGGPERGNEQFF. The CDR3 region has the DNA TGCGCCAGCAGTCAATCGCCGGGACAGGGTTTTTTAGCGGGAGGGCCTGAGCGGGGGAATGAGCAGTTCTTC.